The 18 T cell receptor beta chains below come from one sample, sequenced in a study of OX40 agonist ivuxolimab in advanced cancers. The method was immunoSEQ multiplex PCR; TCRdb's version includes in-frame clones alone and lacks a portion of them. The sample carries about 77,000 clones, just over 90% recorded once. Sequences were derived from CD4+ or CD8+ T cells sorted from blood, sampled in a trial of the OX40 agonist ivuxolimab. The receptors were sampled from an adult with an advanced solid tumor such as melanoma, head and neck, liver or kidney cancer.

The genes are TRBV4-2 and TRBJ2-7; 10 nucleotides align to TRBD2. After removal of 2 bases from V and 2 bases from J, the junction contained 6 bases not matched to a gene. From germline, CDR1 is LGHNA and CDR2 YNFKEQ. The CDR3 covers 16 residues. DNA for the CDR3: TGTGCCAGCAGCCAACAAACTAGCGGGACAGCCTACGAGCAGTACTTC. It codes for CASSQQTSGTAYEQYF.

The table lists this clone with a count of one. J is TRBJ2-1 and V is TRBV11-2; 7 positions match TRBD1. CDR1 is SGHAT and CDR2 is FQNNGV in the germline V gene. The CDR3 consists of 16 residues. The V gene end was trimmed by 6 bases and the J gene end by 0 bases; junction bases not matched to a gene: 8. CDR3 protein: CASSPGQRLSYNEQFF. In DNA form, the CDR3 reads TGTGCCAGCAGTCCGGGACAGCGACTCTCCTACAATGAGCAGTTCTTC.

CDR3 residues: CASSLGTITDTQYF. CDR3 DNA: TGCGCCAGCAGCTTGGGAACTATCACAGATACGCAGTATTTT. The rearrangement joins TRBV5-1 to TRBJ2-3; D call uncertain. This CDR3 spans 14 amino acids. CDR1 and CDR2 (germline): SGHRS, YFSETQ. Trimming shortened V by 0 bases and J by 2 bases, and 7 bases separated the two germline ends.

V is TRBV7-8 and J is TRBJ1-1; D is perhaps TRBD1 (6 bases). This CDR3 has 14 residues. Trimming took off 5 bases at V and 5 bases at J, with 15 bases between the two ends. The germline V gene has CDR1 SGHVS and CDR2 FQNEAQ. The CDR3, as DNA: TGTGCCAGCAGCATCCACAACAGGGAGACTGAAGCTTTCTTT. Translation gives CASSIHNRETEAFF.

This clone was seen a single time. This sequence joins TRBV28 and TRBJ1-5; D is uncertain. The CDR3 is 15 residues long. Between the trimmed V and J ends, which lost 6 bases and 3 bases, there was a span of 15 bases. Germline CDR1 reads MDHEN; CDR2 reads SYDVKM. The CDR3: CASSWRSGNNQPQHF. Written as DNA, the CDR3 is TGTGCCAGCAGCTGGAGGTCAGGTAACAATCAGCCCCAGCATTTT.

This clone was recorded a few times. The J gene is TRBJ1-5, the V gene TRBV30; D remains unclear. The CDR3 contains 13 residues. Germline V lookup: CDR1 GTSNPN, CDR2 SVGIG (reference sequence). Deletions cut 1 base from V and 7 bases from J, with 11 bases between. The CDR3 spells CAWSGPGYQPQHF. DNA of the CDR3: TGTGCCTGGAGTGGTCCCGGCTACCAGCCCCAGCATTTT.

The chain combines TRBV5-6 with TRBJ2-4; tentatively, D is TRBD2 (5 bases). The germline CDR1 and CDR2 sequences are SGHDT and YYEEEE. The CDR3 spans 14 residues. V was shortened by 3 bases and J by 9 bases, with 16 bases between the two germline ends. The CDR3 protein is CASSSTRVAGIQYF. Written as DNA, the CDR3 is TGTGCCAGCAGCTCCACTAGGGTAGCCGGCATTCAGTACTTC.

J is TRBJ2-3 and V is TRBV27; D is ambiguous. The germline gives CDR1 MNHEY, CDR2 SMNVEV (reference sequence). This CDR3 comprises 14 residues. With 6 bases removed from V and 2 bases from J, the gap between germline ends came to 12 bases. CDR3 DNA sequence: TGTGCCAGCAGCTCCGCAGCGAACACAGATACGCAGTATTTT. Amino acid sequence: CASSSAANTDTQYF.

This chain connects TRBV19 to TRBJ1-1; TRBD1 matches 7 bases. Trimming removed 5 bases from V and 5 bases from J; junction bases left unmatched: 8. CDR3 length: 14 residues. The germline V gene encodes CDR1 LNHDA and CDR2 SQIVND (reference sequence). CDR3 region: CASSVRQGGTEAFF. DNA of the CDR3: TGTGCCAGTAGTGTCCGACAGGGAGGGACTGAAGCTTTCTTT.

The chain links TRBV5-1 to TRBJ2-1; D unclear. Looked up from germline, CDR1 is SGHRS and CDR2 is YFSETQ. The V end lost 0 bases, the J end lost 5 bases, and 9 bases lay between the germline ends. CDR3 length: 14 residues. The CDR3, as DNA: TGCGCCAGCAGCTTGGCCACGGCGAACAATGAGCAGTTCTTC. Translating it yields CASSLATANNEQFF.

The CDR3 bases are TGTGCCAGCAACAATGACAGGGTCTATGAGCAGTTCTTC. Protein product: CASNNDRVYEQFF. The chain links TRBV28 to TRBJ2-1; TRBD1 agrees at 7 bases. The CDR3 extends over 13 amino acids. Germline loops: CDR1 MDHEN, CDR2 SYDVKM. The V segment lost 7 bases and the J segment 8 bases; nucleotides outside the gene matches: 8.

This chain links TRBV11-2 with TRBJ1-4, with a weak D call TRBD1 (6 bases). Germline V gene lookup returns CDR1 SGHAT and CDR2 FQNNGV. With 1 base removed from V and 8 bases from J, the gap between germline ends came to 17 bases. The CDR3 consists of 16 residues. CDR3 DNA: TGTGCCAGCAGCTTAGGATTGGGGGGCCGGGGCGAAAAACTGTTTTTT. Residues: CASSLGLGGRGEKLFF.

As to this clone: The same CDR3 can be traced to other DNA sequences in this sample. V usage is TRBV5-1 and J usage is TRBJ2-2; tentatively, D is TRBD2 (6 bases). With 4 bases removed from V and 0 bases from J, the gap between germline ends came to 10 bases. Germline-derived CDR1 and CDR2 are SGHRS and YFSETQ. The CDR3 loop spans 15 amino acids. The CDR3 region has the DNA TGCGCCAGCAGCCGCGGGACGGCGAACACCGGGGAGCTGTTTTTT. Protein product: CASSRGTANTGELFF.

This sequence joins TRBV10-3 and TRBJ2-5; 7 nucleotides agree with TRBD2. Germline V gene data show CDR1 as ENHRY and CDR2 as SYGVKD. The trim removed 4 bases at V and 5 bases at J, leaving 13 bases unmatched. This CDR3 contains 16 residues. CDR3: CAISVGGNVGPETQYF. The CDR3 DNA sequence: TGTGCCATCAGTGTGGGGGGGAACGTTGGGCCGGAGACCCAGTACTTC.

The genes are TRBV11-2 and TRBJ2-7; TRBD2 might be the D (6 bases). The CDR3 spans 16 residues. The germline gives CDR1 SGHAT, CDR2 FQNNGV. V gave up 4 bases and J gave up 3 bases, with 19 bases separating them. The CDR3 DNA follows: TGTGCCAGCAGCTACTTGGAGACGACTAGAGGCTACGAGCAGTACTTC. Its protein product is CASSYLETTRGYEQYF.

This rearrangement joins TRBV7-8 to TRBJ1-4; D is ambiguous. Germline assignment: CDR1 SGHVS and CDR2 FQNEAQ. V lost 4 bases to trimming and J lost 6 bases, with 18 bases between them. The CDR3 has 16 residues. CDR3 DNA: TGTGCCAGCAGCTCCGAGGCCTTAGAAGGGTATGAAAAACTGTTTTTT. The encoded protein is CASSSEALEGYEKLFF.

The rearrangement joins TRBV7-9 to TRBJ2-7; 9 bases align to TRBD1. The germline V gene encodes CDR1 SEHNR and CDR2 FQNEAQ (reference sequence). This CDR3 contains 17 residues. Trimming removed 0 bases from V and 3 bases from J; junction bases left unmatched: 9. The CDR3 here is CASSLAGGTGRDYEQYF. CDR3 bases: TGTGCCAGCAGCTTAGCGGGGGGGACAGGGAGAGACTACGAGCAGTACTTC.

The chain joins TRBV7-9 to TRBJ1-4, with 7 bases that match TRBD1. CDR1 and CDR2 from the germline V gene are SEHNR and FQNEAQ (reference sequence). This CDR3 is 14 amino acids long. V lost 6 bases and J lost 7; bases outside the gene matches: 8. CDR3: CASRETGVGEKLFF. The CDR3 coding sequence is TGTGCCAGCAGAGAAACAGGGGTCGGTGAAAAACTGTTTTTT.